This T cell receptor beta chain stems from a study of T cell changes during pregnancy in multiple sclerosis. This CDR3 spans 14 amino acids. The J segment lost 4 bases and the V segment lost 5 bases, leaving 6 bases of the junction unmatched. Germline-derived CDR1 and CDR2 are LNHDA and SQIVND (reference sequence). Clones were read by immunoSEQ multiplex PCR, and TCRdb kept only the in-frame ones, dropping some. The profile covers approximately 72,000 clones, with roughly nine tenths appearing a single time and around 1.6% taken by the ten largest. The specimen was peripheral blood, collected in the first trimester of pregnancy. This chain links TRBV19 with TRBJ2-7; 9 bases align to TRBD2. This sequence was found in a female donor in good health, enrolled as a control in a pregnancy study. The chain's CDR3 is CASSETSGIYEQYF. CDR3 in DNA: TGTGCCAGTAGTGAGACTAGCGGAATTTACGAGCAGTACTTC.